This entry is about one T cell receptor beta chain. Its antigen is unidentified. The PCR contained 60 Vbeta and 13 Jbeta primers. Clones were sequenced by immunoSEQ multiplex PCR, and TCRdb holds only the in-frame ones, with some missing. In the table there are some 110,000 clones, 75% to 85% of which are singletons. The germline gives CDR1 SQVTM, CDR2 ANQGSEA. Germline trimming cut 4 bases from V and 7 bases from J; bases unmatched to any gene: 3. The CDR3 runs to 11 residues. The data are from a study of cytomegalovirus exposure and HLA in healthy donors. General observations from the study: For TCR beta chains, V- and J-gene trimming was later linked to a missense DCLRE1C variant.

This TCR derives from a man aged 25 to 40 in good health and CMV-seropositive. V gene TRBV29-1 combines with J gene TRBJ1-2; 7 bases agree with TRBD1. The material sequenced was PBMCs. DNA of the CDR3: TGCAGCGTTGCAGGGGGACGTGGCTACACCTTC. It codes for CSVAGGRGYTF.